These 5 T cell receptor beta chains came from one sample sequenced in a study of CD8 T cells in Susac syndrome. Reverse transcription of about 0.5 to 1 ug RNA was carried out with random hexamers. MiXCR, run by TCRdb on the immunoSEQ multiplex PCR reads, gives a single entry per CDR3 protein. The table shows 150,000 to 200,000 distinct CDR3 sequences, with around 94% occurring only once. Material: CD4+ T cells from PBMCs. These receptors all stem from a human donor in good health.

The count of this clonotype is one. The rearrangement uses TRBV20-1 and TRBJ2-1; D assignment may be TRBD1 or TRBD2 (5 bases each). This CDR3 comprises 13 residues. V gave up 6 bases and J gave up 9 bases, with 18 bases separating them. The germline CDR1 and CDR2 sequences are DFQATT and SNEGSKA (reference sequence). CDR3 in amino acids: CSARGVGVVEQFF. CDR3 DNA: TGCAGTGCCCGAGGGGTAGGGGTGGTTGAGCAGTTCTTC.

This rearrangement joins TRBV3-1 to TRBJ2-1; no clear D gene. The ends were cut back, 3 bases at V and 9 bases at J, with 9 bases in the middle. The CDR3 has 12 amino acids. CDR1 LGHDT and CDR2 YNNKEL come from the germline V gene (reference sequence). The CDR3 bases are TGTGCCAGCAGCCAGGGGTGGGTTGAGCAGTTCTTC. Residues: CASSQGWVEQFF.

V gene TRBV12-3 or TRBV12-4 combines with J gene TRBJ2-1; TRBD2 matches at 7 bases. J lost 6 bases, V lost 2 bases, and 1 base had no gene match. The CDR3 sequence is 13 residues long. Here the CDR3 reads CASSLLAANEQFF. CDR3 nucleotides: TGTGCCAGCAGTTTACTAGCGGCCAATGAGCAGTTCTTC.

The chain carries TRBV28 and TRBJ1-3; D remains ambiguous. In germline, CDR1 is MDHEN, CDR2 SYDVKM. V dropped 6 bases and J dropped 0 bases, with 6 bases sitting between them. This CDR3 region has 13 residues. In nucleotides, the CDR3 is TGTGCCAGCAGACAAATCTCTGGAAACACCATATATTTT. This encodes CASRQISGNTIYF.

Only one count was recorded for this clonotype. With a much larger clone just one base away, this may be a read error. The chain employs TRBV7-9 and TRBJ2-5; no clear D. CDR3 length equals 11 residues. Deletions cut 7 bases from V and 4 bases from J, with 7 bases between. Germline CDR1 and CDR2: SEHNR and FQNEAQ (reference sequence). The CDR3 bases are TGTGCCAGCACCTCCGGAGAGACCCAGTACTTC. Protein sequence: CASTSGETQYF.